The 27 T cell receptor beta chains reported below all come from one sample, sequenced in a study of Graves' ophthalmopathy and Graves' hyperthyroidism. Investigators amplified TCR beta CDR3 regions from RNA transcripts. The authors performed first-round RT-PCR with HTBI primers and then a second-round multiplex PCR. One entry per CDR3 protein, called by TCRdb with MiXCR from the multiplex PCR reads. The sample contains about 480,000 distinct CDR3 sequences, 14% of which appear only once. Material: blood. Receptors were obtained from a woman in her twenties or thirties with Graves' ophthalmopathy.

This clonotype was recorded many times. The V call is TRBV30, the J call TRBJ1-6, with D possibly matching TRBD1 (6 bases). With 4 bases removed from V and 7 bases from J, the gap between germline ends came to 14 bases. The CDR3 extends over 14 amino acids. Germline V gene data show CDR1 as GTSNPN and CDR2 as SVGIG (reference sequence). CDR3 loop: CAWTLVQGNSPLHF. The CDR3 DNA reads TGTGCCTGGACTCTAGTACAGGGCAATTCACCCCTCCACTTT.

This clonotype was counted a few times. The germline gene is not matched at one end of the junction; a read error may be the cause. In nucleotides, the CDR3 is TGTGCCAGCAGCTCCCTCGGGGGTCCCGGGGCCTACGGGCAGTACTTC. Translated: CASSSLGGPGAYGQYF. The chain combines TRBV12-3 or TRBV12-4 with TRBJ2-7; possible D gene TRBD2, 6 bases. The CDR3 is 16 amino acids.

The chain carries TRBV6-4 and TRBJ1-1; D may be TRBD1 (6 bases). Trimming cost V 6 bases and J 2 bases, with 19 bases left between them. The CDR3 consists of 16 residues. CDR1 is MRHNA, CDR2 SNTAGT, per germline. The CDR3 is CASRAGVAFINTEAFF. CDR3 nucleotides: TGTGCCAGCAGAGCAGGGGTGGCGTTCATAAACACTGAAGCTTTCTTT.

This clonotype appeared many times. At one end, the junction sequence differs from germline, possibly due to a read error. This chain links TRBV28 with TRBJ2-5; D may correspond to TRBD1 or TRBD2 (8 bases each). The CDR3 consists of 18 residues. CDR1 is MDHEN and CDR2 is SYDVKM in the germline V gene. The CDR3 DNA follows: TGTGCCCGCAGCCCCTGGACAGGGCGGGAGGAAAGGAAGGGGACCCAGTACTTC. It specifies CARSPWTGREERKGTQYF.

This clonotype has ten or more counts. This rearrangement joins TRBV7-9 to TRBJ1-2; 7 nucleotides agree with TRBD1. This CDR3 has 14 residues. The junction had 6 bases not matched to a gene; V was cut back by 3 bases and J by 5 bases. The V gene's germline CDR1 is SEHNR and CDR2 FQNEAQ (reference sequence). The CDR3 reads CASSFRGRSYGYTF. CDR3 bases: TGTGCCAGCAGCTTTAGGGGGCGGAGTTATGGCTACACCTTC.

This clonotype was picked up many times. CDR3 loop: CASTLDRGTQYF. As DNA, the CDR3 is TGTGCCAGCACCCTGGACAGGGGGACCCAGTACTTC. J is TRBJ2-5 and V is TRBV28, with 9 bases that match TRBD1. In germline, CDR1 is MDHEN, CDR2 SYDVKM. The CDR3 covers 12 residues. Unmatched junction bases numbered 4, after V lost 7 bases and J lost 7 bases.

This clonotype showed up just a few times. The CDR3 DNA sequence: TGTGCCAGCAGGCTGAGGGGCGCAGTGGCTGGAAACACCATATATTTT. It specifies CASRLRGAVAGNTIYF. The rearrangement links TRBV12-3 or TRBV12-4 to TRBJ1-3; perhaps TRBD1 as D (5 bases). The CDR3 is made up of 16 amino acids. Between the trimmed V and J ends, which lost 6 bases and 2 bases, there was a span of 17 bases.

Regarding this clonotype: At one boundary the junction diverges from the germline segment, which might be a read error. The CDR3 DNA is TGTGCCAGCTCTCCAGACAGGAACGAGCTGTACTTC. It is translated as CASSPDRNELYF. The rearrangement uses TRBV18 and TRBJ2-7; D may be TRBD1 (6 bases). The CDR3 sequence is 12 residues long. Per germline, CDR1 KGHSH and CDR2 LQKENI. Combining the CDR3 with reference TRBV18 and TRBJ2-7 gives the whole variable domain NAGVMQNPRHLVRRRGQEARLRCSPMKGHSHVYWYRQLPEEGLKFMVYLQKENIIDESGMPKERFSAEFPKEGPSILRIQQVVRGDSAAYFCASSPDRNELYFGPGTRLTVT.

This clonotype was observed many times. The V and J genes are TRBV24-1 and TRBJ1-3; D gene ambiguous. V was pared by 6 bases and J by 4 bases, with 3 bases between. Germline V gene lookup returns CDR1 KGHDR and CDR2 SFDVKD. The CDR3 length is 11 residues. The CDR3 region is CATSWGNTIYF. The CDR3 coding sequence is TGTGCCACCAGTTGGGGAAACACCATATATTTT.

Many counts were recorded for this clonotype. The gene calls are TRBV11-1 and TRBJ1-2; 9 bases line up with TRBD1. CDR1 and CDR2 (germline): SGHAT, FQDESV (reference sequence). The CDR3 runs to 16 residues. Trimming cost V 3 bases and J 8 bases; bases outside gene matches: 13. The CDR3 protein is CASSLGMNTGGDGYTF. The CDR3 nucleotides read TGTGCCAGCAGCTTGGGGATGAATACAGGGGGCGACGGCTACACCTTC.

This clonotype is a singleton in its sample. This chain uses TRBV7-3 with TRBJ2-7, with TRBD1 identical over 7 bases. The germline V gene has CDR1 SGHTA and CDR2 FQGTGA. Germline trimming cut 6 bases from V and 0 bases from J; bases unmatched to any gene: 17. This CDR3 has 18 residues. The CDR3 sequence: CASRSWDLSGTDSYEQYF. The CDR3 region has the DNA TGTGCCAGCAGGTCCTGGGATTTGTCCGGGACAGACTCCTACGAGCAGTACTTC.

The sample holds many counts of this clonotype. The chain couples TRBV7-9 to TRBJ1-1; TRBD1 matches at 7 bases. The germline CDR1 and CDR2 sequences are SEHNR and FQNEAQ (reference sequence). The CDR3 runs to 12 residues. The V and J ends lost 7 bases and 4 bases, in that order; junction bases with no gene match: 3. The CDR3 DNA reads as TGTGCCAGCACTTCAGGGGGCACTGAAGCTTTCTTT. This encodes CASTSGGTEAFF.

V is TRBV24-1 and J is TRBJ1-2; D unclear. This CDR3 is 14 amino acids long. CDR1 is KGHDR, CDR2 SFDVKD, per germline. Trimming cost V 1 base and J 7 bases, with 12 bases left between them. CDR3: CATSDLNTFGGYTF. CDR3 coding DNA: TGTGCCACCAGTGATTTAAACACATTTGGTGGCTACACCTTC.

Worth noting for this clonotype: One junction end disagrees with the germline gene, perhaps due to a read error. The J gene is TRBJ2-4, the V gene TRBV11-2; possible D gene TRBD2, 6 bases. CDR3 length: 12 residues. Germline CDR1 SGHAT, CDR2 FQNNGV. The CDR3 sequence is CASSLGTGVKNF. The CDR3 DNA reads as TGTGCCAGCAGCTTAGGTACGGGGGTCAAGAACTTC.

This clonotype appeared many times. The chain is built from TRBV6-5 and TRBJ2-7; perhaps TRBD2 as D (5 bases). The CDR3 totals 16 residues. The ends were cut back, 0 bases at V and 0 bases at J, with 12 bases in the middle. The V gene's germline CDR1 is MNHEY and CDR2 SVGAGI. DNA of the CDR3: TGTGCCAGCAGTTACTCCCAAGAGGGTGGCTCCTACGAGCAGTACTTC. It yields the protein CASSYSQEGGSYEQYF.

This clonotype showed up just once. As DNA, the CDR3 is TGTGCCAGCAGGCAGGGGGCGGGTGGGGCTGAAGCTTTCTTT. Its protein is CASRQGAGGAEAFF. The V call is TRBV12-3 or TRBV12-4, the J call TRBJ1-1; 8 positions agree with TRBD1. V trimming: 6 bases; J trimming: 6 bases; junction bases outside the gene matches: 9. CDR3 length equals 14 residues.

This clonotype was detected a few times. The rearrangement links TRBV4-1 to TRBJ2-7; D is ambiguous. CDR1 MGHRA and CDR2 YSYEKL come from the germline V gene. The CDR3 is 12 amino acids. V lost 6 bases to trimming and J lost 5 bases, with 11 bases between them. CDR3 coding DNA: TGCGCCAGCAGAGGCATGGGCGACGAGCAGTACTTC. Encoded protein: CASRGMGDEQYF.

This clonotype occurred many times. The chain is built from TRBV12-3 or TRBV12-4 and TRBJ2-5; D possibly corresponds to TRBD2 (6 bases). The V end lost 2 bases, the J end lost 5 bases, and 18 bases lay between the germline ends. This CDR3 is built from 16 residues. The CDR3 loop is CASSLLDSGEAETQYF. DNA for the CDR3: TGTGCCAGCAGTTTATTGGATAGCGGAGAGGCGGAGACCCAGTACTTC.

This clonotype was picked up many times. This sequence joins TRBV4-1 and TRBJ2-5, with a tentative D call TRBD1 (6 bases). The length of the CDR3 is 16 residues. The ends were cut back, 3 bases at V and 2 bases at J, with 16 bases in the middle. CDR1 is MGHRA and CDR2 is YSYEKL in the germline V gene. CDR3 in DNA: TGCGCCAGCAGCCACTCTACGGACAGATATCAAGAGACCCAGTACTTC. Encoded protein: CASSHSTDRYQETQYF.

At least ten counts were recorded for this clonotype. The rearrangement uses TRBV9 and TRBJ2-5; D perhaps matches TRBD2 (5 bases). The CDR3 spans 15 residues. Germline V lookup: CDR1 SGDLS, CDR2 YYNGEE. Trimming took 4 bases from V and 5 from J, leaving 18 bases between them. The CDR3 coding sequence is TGTGCCAGCAGCTTAGCGTCGTTGATCGGGGAGACCCAGTACTTC. The encoded protein is CASSLASLIGETQYF.

On this clonotype: A single base separates this from a much larger clone, so it may be a read error. The V gene is TRBV30, the J gene TRBJ2-5; D not resolved. The CDR3 contains 12 residues. Germline V gene sequence: CDR1 GTSNPN, CDR2 SVGIG (reference sequence). V lost 0 bases and J lost 2, with 4 bases in between. The DNA of the CDR3 is TGTGCCTGGAGTGTGACGCAAGAGACCCAGTACTTC. Translating gives CAWSVTQETQYF.

At least ten counts were recorded for this clonotype. The chain links TRBV28 to TRBJ1-5; 8 bases are shared with TRBD1. Germline lookup yields CDR1 MDHEN and CDR2 SYDVKM. Losses at the gene ends were 5 bases for V and 6 bases for J; bases not matched to a gene: 6. This CDR3 region has 14 residues. CDR3 sequence reads: CASSPTGEAQPQHF. In nucleotides, the CDR3 is TGTGCCAGCAGTCCGACAGGGGAGGCTCAGCCCCAGCATTTT.

The chain couples TRBV4-1 to TRBJ1-2; D gene uncertain. The V gene's germline CDR1 is MGHRA and CDR2 YSYEKL. The CDR3 is made up of 15 amino acids. V was pared by 1 base and J by 2 bases, with 11 bases between. CDR3 amino acids: CASSQVARPNYGYTF. CDR3 in DNA: TGCGCCAGCAGCCAAGTAGCTCGCCCAAACTATGGCTACACCTTC.

The table lists this clonotype with many counts. This sequence joins TRBV28 and TRBJ1-5, with D unresolved. The CDR3 runs to 14 residues. CDR1 is MDHEN and CDR2 is SYDVKM in the germline V gene. V lost 4 bases to trimming and J lost 3 bases, with 10 bases between them. CDR3 sequence: CASSWATDNQPQHF. CDR3 in DNA: TGTGCCAGCAGTTGGGCCACAGACAATCAGCCCCAGCATTTT. The full variable domain, with the rest looked up from reference TRBV28 and TRBJ1-5, is DVKVTQSSRYLVKRTGEKVFLECVQDMDHENMFWYRQDPGLGLRLIYFSYDVKMKEKGDIPEGYSVSREKKERFSLILESASTNQTSMYLCASSWATDNQPQHFGDGTRLSIL.

This clonotype was picked up many times. The V and J genes are TRBV9 and TRBJ1-1; TRBD1 agrees at 7 bases. The CDR3 has 16 residues. Looked up from germline, CDR1 is SGDLS and CDR2 is YYNGEE. The V segment lost 0 bases and the J segment 3 bases; nucleotides outside the gene matches: 8. The CDR3 protein is CASSVDPGQMHTEAFF. The DNA of the CDR3 is TGTGCCAGCAGCGTAGATCCGGGACAGATGCACACTGAAGCTTTCTTT.

This clonotype has just a few counts. The chain recombines TRBV28 with TRBJ1-3; 7 positions match TRBD1. The germline V gene has CDR1 MDHEN and CDR2 SYDVKM. The CDR3 totals 16 residues. The ends lost 9 bases at V and 0 bases at J; junction bases unmatched: 11. The CDR3: CASDRGGSSSGNTIYF. The CDR3 region has the DNA TGTGCCAGTGACCGAGGGGGCTCAAGCTCTGGAAACACCATATATTTT.

Notes on this clonotype: A much larger clone differs from this one at a single base, so this may be a read error. This chain joins TRBV19 and TRBJ1-3; no definite D call. Germline V CDR1 and CDR2: LNHDA, SQIVND (reference sequence). The CDR3 sequence is 11 residues long. The CDR3 loop reads CASSTPNTLYF. CDR3 DNA sequence: TGTGCCAGTAGTACCCCGAACACCTTATATTTT. Full variable domain (remainder filled in from reference TRBV19 and TRBJ1-3): DGGITQSPKYLFRKEGQNVTLSCEQNLNHDAMYWYRQDPGQGLRLIYYSQIVNDFQKGDIAEGYSVSREKKESFPLTVTSAQKNPTAFYLCASSTPNTLYFGEGSWLTVV.